Listed here are 10 T cell receptor beta chains from one sample, sequenced in a study of Ad26.COV2.S vaccination and SARS-CoV-2 variants. Produced via immunoSEQ multiplex PCR; TCRdb's table is partial and in-frame only. The top ten hold approximately 1.7% of the sample, which has over 400,000 clones, 92% seen once. The treatment: some 19 received Ad26.COV2.S at low or high dose, single or two shots; several received placebo; per-sample allocation not given. Day 63 following the first vaccine or placebo injection was when the samples were taken. Source: peripheral blood, taken in a trial of Ad26.COV2.S vaccine versus placebo. These receptors were collected from a person between 18 and 65 years old who received the Ad26.COV2.S COVID-19 vaccine or a placebo.

The V gene is TRBV11-2, the J gene TRBJ2-5, with a tentative D call TRBD2 (6 bases). The V end lost 7 bases, the J end lost 0 bases, and 21 bases lay between the germline ends. The germline V gene encodes CDR1 SGHAT and CDR2 FQNNGV. The CDR3 is 17 amino acids. The CDR3: CASTLREVPNYQETQYF. The DNA for the CDR3 is TGTGCCAGCACCCTGAGGGAGGTCCCCAATTACCAAGAGACCCAGTACTTC.

V usage is TRBV7-5 and J usage is TRBJ1-1. TRBV7-5 is a pseudogene. The CDR3 spans 17 residues. CDR3 sequence: CARSLVVEELTNTEAFF. CDR3 sequence (DNA): TGTGCCAGAAGCTTAGTCGTAGAGGAGCTGACGAACACTGAAGCTTTCTTT.

The rearrangement joins TRBV13 to TRBJ2-3; 9 bases align to TRBD1. This CDR3 has 15 amino acids. V shed 4 bases, J shed 1 base, and the junction held 3 bases outside the gene matches. Germline assignment: CDR1 PRHDT and CDR2 FYEKMQ (reference sequence). Here the CDR3 reads CASSSRTGGTDTQYF. CDR3 in DNA: TGTGCCAGCAGCTCAAGGACAGGGGGCACAGATACGCAGTATTTT.

V is TRBV27 and J is TRBJ1-6; D uncertain. The CDR3 is 15 residues long. V dropped 2 bases and J dropped 3 bases, with 8 bases sitting between them. CDR1 is MNHEY, CDR2 SMNVEV, per germline (reference sequence). CDR3 in DNA: TGTGCCAGCAGTTTAGATGGGTTCTATAATTCACCCCTCCACTTT. This translates into CASSLDGFYNSPLHF.

This clone was found once. The V call is TRBV9, the J call TRBJ2-2; TRBD1 agrees at 7 bases. V shed 5 bases, J shed 1 base, and the junction held 2 bases outside the gene matches. The germline gives CDR1 SGDLS, CDR2 YYNGEE. The CDR3 is made up of 14 amino acids. The CDR3 spells CASRGQQNTGELFF. The CDR3 nucleotides read TGTGCCAGCAGGGGACAGCAGAACACCGGGGAGCTGTTTTTT.

The chain joins TRBV13 to TRBJ2-3; no clear D gene. Germline values: CDR1 PRHDT, CDR2 FYEKMQ (reference sequence). The CDR3 has 17 amino acids. V lost 2 bases and J 1 base, leaving 16 bases between the germline ends. This chain's CDR3 is CASSLRLSSTGTDTQYF. The CDR3 DNA reads as TGTGCCAGCAGCTTACGGTTGAGTAGCACCGGCACAGATACGCAGTATTTT.

This chain joins TRBV6-5 and TRBJ1-2; the D gene is possibly TRBD1 (6 bases). V lost 3 bases and J lost 0, with 14 bases in between. Germline V lookup: CDR1 MNHEY, CDR2 SVGAGI. The CDR3 loop spans 16 amino acids. CDR3 amino acids: CASSYRGLNSNYGYTF. Here the CDR3 DNA reads TGTGCCAGCAGTTATCGGGGGCTTAATTCTAACTATGGCTACACCTTC.

J is TRBJ1-2 and V is TRBV7-2; D gene uncertain. The CDR3 sequence is 14 residues long. CDR1 and CDR2 (germline): SGHTA, FQGNSA. Trimming took 7 bases from V and 1 from J, leaving 13 bases between them. The CDR3 DNA sequence: TGTGCCAGCAAGCGGTCGGAATATAACTATGGCTACACCTTC. As protein: CASKRSEYNYGYTF. The entire variable domain, with the rest obtained from reference TRBV7-2 and TRBJ1-2, is as follows: GAGVSQSPSNKVTEKGKDVELRCDPISGHTALYWYRQSLGQGLEFLIYFQGNSAPDKSGLPSDRFSAERTGGSVSTLTIQRTQQEDSAVYLCASKRSEYNYGYTFGSGTRLTVV.

The chain uses TRBV4-1 and TRBJ1-2, with D uncertain. The CDR3 is 15 residues long. Trimming removed 0 bases from V and 3 bases from J, with 11 bases in between. CDR1 and CDR2 from the germline V gene are MGHRA and YSYEKL. The CDR3 nucleotides are TGCGCCAGCAGCCAAGAAGTAGCGGTGCACTATGGCTACACCTTC. Encoded protein: CASSQEVAVHYGYTF.

The chain recombines TRBV4-3 with TRBJ2-1, with 12 bases fitting TRBD2. CDR1 and CDR2 from the germline V gene are LGHNA and YSLEER. V dropped 2 bases and J dropped 10; count of bases not matched to a gene: 9. The CDR3 extends over 16 amino acids. In nucleotides, the CDR3 is TGCGCCAGCAGCCAAACCCTAGCGGGGGGGCCGTGGGAGCAGTTCTTC. Its protein is CASSQTLAGGPWEQFF.